Listed below are T cell receptor beta chains from one sample, sequenced in a study of glioma-infiltrating T cells after dendritic cell vaccination. Repertoires were generated with immunoSEQ multiplex PCR, while TCRdb's copy carries only in-frame clones and drops some. The data contain fewer than 85,000 clones, roughly 90% of them seen just once; the ten biggest clones take up approximately 3.2%. The sample here was blood, taken before dendritic cell vaccination. These receptors were collected from a human donor with glioblastoma. The CDR3 runs from the conserved cysteine through the conserved F or W. The D gene is left open where the match is weak. Clone size is shown for a subset of rows, as once, few, many or a class of expanded clone.

j_gene: TRBJ1-4
abundance: -
d_gene: -
v_gene: TRBV6-6
CDR3nt: TGTGCCAGCTTAGACAGTGGGGATGAAAAACTGTTTTTT
CDR3aa: CASLDSGDEKLFF

j_gene: TRBJ2-2
abundance: -
d_gene: TRBD2
v_gene: TRBV6-5
CDR3nt: TGTGCCAGCAGTTACTCTCGGGGGAGGGGCGGGGAGCTGTTTTTT
CDR3aa: CASSYSRGRGGELFF

j_gene: TRBJ1-6
abundance: -
d_gene: -
v_gene: TRBV27
CDR3nt: TGTGCCAGCAGAAGCTCCTATAATTCCCCCCTCCACTTT
CDR3aa: CASRSSYNSPLHF

j_gene: TRBJ1-6
abundance: few
d_gene: -
v_gene: TRBV6-1
CDR3nt: TGTGCCAGCAGTGAAGACGGTAGCTCCTATAATTCCCCCCTCCACTTT
CDR3aa: CASSEDGSSYNSPLHF

j_gene: TRBJ2-2
abundance: -
d_gene: TRBD2
v_gene: TRBV5-4
CDR3nt: TGTGCCAGCAGCCCGACGGGACTAGCTGCGAACACCGGGGAGCTGTTTTTT
CDR3aa: CASSPTGLAANTGELFF

j_gene: TRBJ2-7
abundance: -
d_gene: TRBD1
v_gene: TRBV9
CDR3nt: TGTGCCAGCAGCGCTGGGGTCCGGGACAGGGGGTCCTACGAGCAGTACTTC
CDR3aa: CASSAGVRDRGSYEQYF

j_gene: TRBJ1-2
abundance: -
d_gene: TRBD1
v_gene: TRBV30
CDR3nt: TGTGCCTGGAGTGTAACGGGCAGGGGGCATGGCTACACCTTC
CDR3aa: CAWSVTGRGHGYTF

j_gene: TRBJ2-7
abundance: -
d_gene: -
v_gene: TRBV18
CDR3nt: TGTGCCAGCTCAATAACCGAGGCGGATTCCGAATACGAGCAGTACTTC
CDR3aa: CASSITEADSEYEQYF

j_gene: TRBJ2-1
abundance: -
d_gene: -
v_gene: TRBV5-1
CDR3nt: TGCGCCAGCAACCCTGCGCCACCCTCCTACAATGAGCAGTTCTTC
CDR3aa: CASNPAPPSYNEQFF

j_gene: TRBJ2-7
abundance: -
d_gene: TRBD1
v_gene: TRBV27
CDR3nt: TGTGCCAGCAGCACCGGGACAGGGGTCGAGCAGTACTTC
CDR3aa: CASSTGTGVEQYF

j_gene: TRBJ2-3
abundance: -
d_gene: -
v_gene: TRBV6-1
CDR3nt: TGTGCCAGCAGGGGCTTTGGGTCGGCAGATACGCAGTATTTT
CDR3aa: CASRGFGSADTQYF

j_gene: TRBJ1-4
abundance: -
d_gene: -
v_gene: TRBV5-1
CDR3nt: TGCGCCAGCAGCTTGTCCGGAGATGAAAAACTGTTTTTT
CDR3aa: CASSLSGDEKLFF

j_gene: TRBJ1-1
abundance: -
d_gene: TRBD1
v_gene: TRBV19
CDR3nt: TGTGCCAGTAGTATGGGACAGGTGAACGCTGAAGCTTTCTTT
CDR3aa: CASSMGQVNAEAFF

j_gene: TRBJ2-7
abundance: -
d_gene: TRBD1
v_gene: TRBV10-3
CDR3nt: TGTGCCATCAGGGCGGGGACAGGGGATTCCTACGAGCAGTACTTC
CDR3aa: CAIRAGTGDSYEQYF

j_gene: TRBJ2-7
abundance: -
d_gene: -
v_gene: TRBV15
CDR3nt: TGTGCCACCAGCAGAGAGGGGCGCTCCTACGAGCAGTACTTC
CDR3aa: CATSREGRSYEQYF

j_gene: TRBJ1-1
abundance: once
d_gene: -
v_gene: TRBV27
CDR3nt: TGTGCCAGCAGTTCCCTTGCAGGTTCGAACACTGAAGCTTTCTTT
CDR3aa: CASSSLAGSNTEAFF